The 17 T cell receptor beta chains below all came from one sample that was sequenced in a study of T cell responses to AZD1222 COVID-19 vaccine. Repertoires were generated with immunoSEQ multiplex PCR, while TCRdb's copy carries only in-frame clones and drops some. The sample shows roughly 120,000 clones, 80% to 90% of them seen only once. The sample in question was peripheral blood, obtained on day 0 of AZD1222 vaccination. The origin of the receptors is an adult in good health.

This clone was detected only once. The rearrangement links TRBV24-1 to TRBJ2-1; D might be TRBD2 (6 bases). Germline assignment: CDR1 KGHDR and CDR2 SFDVKD. The length of the CDR3 is 12 residues. The V and J ends lost 9 bases and 2 bases respectively, with 7 bases between them. The CDR3 is CATGLTYNEQFF. As DNA, the CDR3 is TGTGCCACCGGACTAACCTACAATGAGCAGTTCTTC.

This chain connects TRBV28 to TRBJ2-1, with 11 bases aligning to TRBD2. Trimming took 6 bases from V and 8 from J; bases not matched to a gene: 15. Per the germline V gene, CDR1 is MDHEN and CDR2 is SYDVKM. CDR3 length: 17 amino acids. The chain's CDR3 is CASRLSGRAYISYEQFF. In DNA form, the CDR3 reads TGTGCCAGCAGACTTAGCGGGAGGGCCTATATAAGCTATGAGCAGTTCTTC.

V usage is TRBV27 and J usage is TRBJ1-3, with TRBD1 as a possible D gene (5 bases). V dropped 4 bases and J dropped 0 bases, with 13 bases sitting between them. The CDR3 is made up of 16 amino acids. Germline V lookup: CDR1 MNHEY, CDR2 SMNVEV (reference sequence). The CDR3 sequence: CASSSLGGVSGNTIYF. The CDR3 coding sequence is TGTGCCAGCAGTTCCCTGGGAGGGGTCTCTGGAAACACCATATATTTT.

This chain uses TRBV11-2 with TRBJ1-5, with D perhaps TRBD1 (5 bases). CDR3 length: 13 amino acids. Germline CDR1 SGHAT, CDR2 FQNNGV. The V gene lost 4 bases and the J gene lost 5 bases, with 9 bases spanning the gap. The CDR3 bases are TGTGCCAGCAGCTCCGACAGCCATCAGCCCCAGCATTTT. Translating it yields CASSSDSHQPQHF.

The V and J genes are TRBV13 and TRBJ2-7; D gene uncertain. Trimming left V 5 bases short and J 5 bases short, with 13 bases between. Germline loops: CDR1 PRHDT, CDR2 FYEKMQ (reference sequence). This CDR3 spans 13 amino acids. The DNA for the CDR3 is TGTGCCAGCAGCCCGAGTGGTAACGACGAGCAGTACTTC. Amino acid sequence: CASSPSGNDEQYF.

This chain joins TRBV30 and TRBJ2-5; D is ambiguous. The germline V and J ends were trimmed by 3 bases and 5 bases, with 13 bases remaining between them. The CDR3 is 13 residues long. Germline assignment: CDR1 GTSNPN and CDR2 SVGIG (reference sequence). The CDR3 loop is CAWRVAARETQYF. In DNA, the CDR3 is TGTGCCTGGAGGGTGGCAGCCCGGGAGACCCAGTACTTC. The complete variable domain, with remaining parts taken from reference TRBV30 and TRBJ2-5, reads SQTIHQWPATLVQPVGSPLSLECTVEGTSNPNLYWYRQAAGRGLQLLFYSVGIGQISSEVPQNLSASRPQDRQFILSSKKLLLSDSGFYLCAWRVAARETQYFGPGTRLLVL.

The CDR3 spells CASSYGANYGYTF. The CDR3 DNA reads as TGTGCCAGCAGTTACGGCGCTAACTATGGCTACACCTTC. V is TRBV6-2 or TRBV6-3 and J is TRBJ1-2; unclear D gene. CDR1 and CDR2 from the germline V gene are MNHEY and SVGEGT. V was clipped by 2 bases and J by 0 bases, with 4 bases between them. The CDR3 spans 13 residues.

This clone has just one count. This rearrangement joins TRBV24-1 to TRBJ2-1, with 13 bases aligning to TRBD2. The length of the CDR3 is 16 residues. Per the germline V gene, CDR1 is KGHDR and CDR2 is SFDVKD. Germline trimming cut 3 bases from V and 10 bases from J; bases unmatched to any gene: 8. In DNA form, the CDR3 reads TGTGCCACCAGTGATAAAGAGACTAGCGGGGGGCGAGAGCAGTTCTTC. Translating gives CATSDKETSGGREQFF.

V and J are TRBV30 and TRBJ2-2; 7 nucleotides match TRBD1. The CDR3 is 15 residues long. CDR1 is GTSNPN and CDR2 is SVGIG in the germline V gene (reference sequence). Trimming at V came to 4 bases and at J to 1 base, leaving 6 bases not matched to a gene. The CDR3 here is CAWTGGRGNTGELFF. In nucleotides, the CDR3 is TGTGCCTGGACAGGGGGAAGAGGGAACACCGGGGAGCTGTTTTTT.

This clone was detected only a few times. This chain joins TRBV5-6 and TRBJ2-2; D possibly corresponds to TRBD2 (6 bases). The CDR3 consists of 14 residues. Per the germline V gene, CDR1 is SGHDT and CDR2 is YYEEEE. The V gene lost 6 bases and the J gene lost 4 bases, with 13 bases spanning the gap. The DNA of the CDR3 is TGTGCCAGCAACAGACTAGGCTCCACCGGGGAGCTGTTTTTT. It yields the protein CASNRLGSTGELFF.

The chain recombines TRBV30 with TRBJ1-1; 9 bases line up with TRBD1. This CDR3 contains 16 residues. The junction had 12 bases not matched to a gene; V was cut back by 6 bases and J by 1 base. Germline lookup yields CDR1 GTSNPN and CDR2 SVGIG (reference sequence). The CDR3 DNA is TGTGCCTGTTCGACGATACAGGGGGCTAGGAACACTGAAGCTTTCTTT. Its protein product is CACSTIQGARNTEAFF.

The chain combines TRBV7-2 with TRBJ2-7, with 9 nucleotides matching TRBD1. Germline values: CDR1 SGHTA, CDR2 FQGNSA. The CDR3 is made up of 15 amino acids. The J segment lost 3 bases and the V segment lost 4 bases, leaving 7 bases of the junction unmatched. The CDR3 loop is CASSSYRGQGYEQYF. For the CDR3, the DNA is TGTGCCAGCAGCTCTTACAGGGGGCAAGGCTACGAGCAGTACTTC.

This chain links TRBV29-1 with TRBJ1-6; TRBD1 agrees at 7 bases. Trimming at V came to 6 bases and at J to 5 bases, leaving 4 bases not matched to a gene. Per germline, CDR1 SQVTM and CDR2 ANQGSEA. CDR3 size: 13 residues. CDR3 in DNA: TGCAGCGTCAGGGGACAGAATAATTCACCCCTCCACTTT. Translated, it gives CSVRGQNNSPLHF. Based on the CDR3 plus reference TRBV29-1 and TRBJ1-6, the full variable domain is SAVISQKPSRDICQRGTSLTIQCQVDSQVTMMFWYRQQPGQSLTLIATANQGSEATYESGFVIDKFPISRPNLTFSTLTVSNMSPEDSSIYLCSVRGQNNSPLHFGNGTRLTVT.

The chain uses TRBV5-1 and TRBJ2-4; 7 bases line up with TRBD2. Germline V gene sequence: CDR1 SGHRS, CDR2 YFSETQ. The V gene end was trimmed by 6 bases and the J gene end by 2 bases; junction bases not matched to a gene: 5. The CDR3 covers 14 residues. The CDR3 bases are TGCGCCAGCACGTCGGGGGGAACCAAAAACATTCAGTACTTC. The encoded protein is CASTSGGTKNIQYF.

This chain uses TRBV3-1 (or the pseudogene TRBV3-2) with TRBJ1-6, with a weak D call TRBD1 (6 bases). Trimming stripped 7 bases from V and 4 bases from J, with 8 bases between. The CDR3 runs 13 residues. Germline V gene data show CDR1 as LGHDT and CDR2 as YNNKEL (reference sequence). DNA of the CDR3: TGTGCCAGCAAACAGGGTTATAATTCACCCCTCCACTTT. Residues: CASKQGYNSPLHF.

The CDR3 coding sequence is TGTGCCTGGAGGGGGGACAGGTTGCGTGTAGCCAAAAACATTCAGTACTTC. Translation gives CAWRGDRLRVAKNIQYF. This chain links TRBV30 with TRBJ2-4; the match to TRBD1 covers 8 bases. The CDR3 is made up of 17 amino acids. Germline loops: CDR1 GTSNPN, CDR2 SVGIG (reference sequence). V shed 3 bases, J shed 0 bases, and the junction held 10 bases outside the gene matches.

The V call is TRBV5-5, the J call TRBJ2-7; 11 bases align to TRBD2. The germline V gene encodes CDR1 SGHKS and CDR2 YYEKEE (reference sequence). Germline trimming cut 9 bases from V and 4 bases from J; bases unmatched to any gene: 6. The CDR3 runs to 13 residues. The CDR3 region has the DNA TGTGCCACTACACTAGCGGGAGCATACGAGCAGTACTTC. It codes for CATTLAGAYEQYF. The entire variable domain, with the rest obtained from reference TRBV5-5 and TRBJ2-7, is as follows: DAGVTQSPTHLIKTRGQQVTLRCSPISGHKSVSWYQQVLGQGPQFIFQYYEKEERGRGNFPDRFSARQFPNYSSELNVNALLLGDSALYLCATTLAGAYEQYFGPGTRLTVT.